These T cell receptor beta chains were read from a single sample in a study of cytomegalovirus exposure and HLA in healthy donors. The assay was immunoSEQ multiplex PCR, and TCRdb's table has in-frame clones only and misses some. The sample carries 70,000 to 90,000 clones, around 70% recorded once. Sequences were obtained from PBMCs. Receptors originate from a man aged 35 to 55 in good health and CMV-seropositive. Both conserved end residues are part of each CDR3. D genes are given only for firm matches. Size tells how often a clone was seen (once, few, many) or the class of an expanded clone, and some rows leave it out.

v_call	j_call	clone_size	d_call	cdr3_aa	cdr3_nt
TRBV30	TRBJ1-6	NA	TRBD1	CARVRDSNSPLHF	TGTGCCAGGGTGAGGGACAGCAATTCACCCCTCCACTTT
TRBV30	TRBJ1-3	NA	NA	CAWSPDGNTIYF	TGTGCCTGGAGCCCAGATGGAAACACCATATATTTT
TRBV4-1	TRBJ2-5	NA	TRBD1	CASSQGTGGETQYF	TGCGCCAGCAGCCAAGGGACAGGGGGGGAGACCCAGTACTTC
TRBV27	TRBJ1-1	NA	TRBD1	CASSARVGDRGNTEAFF	TGTGCCAGCAGCGCACGCGTAGGGGACAGAGGTAACACTGAAGCTTTCTTT
TRBV30	TRBJ1-6	NA	TRBD1	CAWSRSGGSPLHF	TGTGCCTGGAGTCGGTCAGGGGGCTCACCCCTCCACTTT
TRBV11-2	TRBJ1-5	NA	NA	CASSLDRGQPQHF	TGTGCCAGCAGCTTAGACAGGGGTCAGCCCCAGCATTTT
TRBV27	TRBJ2-1	once	NA	CASSLSRNEQFF	TGTGCCAGCAGTTTATCCAGGAATGAGCAGTTCTTC
TRBV2	TRBJ1-1	NA	TRBD1	CASSRQGARTEAFF	TGTGCCAGCAGCCGACAGGGGGCGCGGACTGAAGCTTTCTTT
TRBV30	TRBJ2-5	NA	TRBD1	CACPGTQGEQYF	TGTGCCTGTCCGGGCACCCAGGGGGAGCAGTACTTC
TRBV14	TRBJ2-3	NA	TRBD1	CASSQGQGASYANTQYF	TGTGCCAGCAGCCAAGGACAGGGGGCGTCGTACGCGAATACGCAGTATTTT
TRBV19	TRBJ1-6	NA	NA	CASRNTGNYNSPLHF	TGTGCCAGTAGAAATACAGGGAACTATAATTCACCCCTCCACTTT
TRBV6-1	TRBJ1-5	NA	NA	CASSGGPGGQPQHF	TGTGCCAGCTCCGGGGGCCCGGGAGGTCAGCCCCAGCATTTT
TRBV19	TRBJ2-1	few	NA	CASSSQGDEQFF	TGTGCCAGCAGCAGTCAAGGGGATGAGCAGTTCTTC
TRBV10-1	TRBJ1-4	NA	NA	CASSESPNEKLFF	TGCGCCAGCAGTGAGTCTCCGAATGAAAAACTGTTTTTT
TRBV7-7	TRBJ2-5	NA	NA	CASSRAPGETQYF	TGTGCTAGCAGCAGAGCACCAGGAGAGACCCAGTACTTC
TRBV6-6	TRBJ2-1	NA	NA	CASSLQVYNEQFF	TGTGCCAGCAGCCTGCAGGTCTACAATGAGCAGTTCTTC
TRBV6-5	TRBJ2-7	NA	TRBD1	CASRLLRDRTYEQYF	TGTGCCAGCAGACTCCTCCGGGACAGGACATACGAGCAGTACTTC
TRBV19	TRBJ2-2	NA	TRBD1	CASIPGQGNTGELFF	TGTGCCAGTATCCCGGGACAGGGGAACACCGGGGAGCTGTTTTTT
TRBV2	TRBJ2-7	few	TRBD2	CASKAGGREQYF	TGTGCCAGCAAAGCGGGGGGACGCGAGCAGTACTTC
TRBV6-1	TRBJ1-1	few	NA	CASSQGRTEAFF	TGTGCCAGCAGTCAAGGTCGCACTGAAGCTTTCTTT
TRBV6-1	TRBJ2-4	NA	TRBD1	CASIGSQGENIQYF	TGTGCCAGCATCGGGTCCCAGGGGGAAAACATTCAGTACTTC
TRBV2	TRBJ2-3	NA	NA	CASSGASLSSTDTQYF	TGTGCCAGCAGTGGGGCTAGCCTGTCTAGCACAGATACGCAGTATTTT
TRBV18	TRBJ1-1	NA	TRBD1	CASSPQTGGQAFF	TGTGCCAGCTCACCACAAACAGGGGGCCAAGCTTTCTTT
TRBV6-1	TRBJ2-7	few	NA	CASTTGKINEQYF	TGTGCCAGCACCACAGGGAAGATCAACGAGCAGTACTTC
TRBV2	TRBJ1-5	NA	NA	CASSGEGRVNQPQHF	TGTGCCAGCAGTGGGGAGGGAAGAGTCAATCAGCCCCAGCATTTT
TRBV9	TRBJ1-1	NA	TRBD1	CASSRQGGTEAFF	TGTGCCAGCAGCCGACAGGGGGGCACTGAAGCTTTCTTT
TRBV27	TRBJ2-3	once	NA	CASSSWGLSPTSTDTQYF	TGTGCCAGCAGTTCATGGGGCCTCAGTCCTACTAGCACAGATACGCAGTATTTT
TRBV5-5	TRBJ2-7	once	NA	CASSLFLSYEQYF	TGTGCCAGCAGCTTGTTCTTGAGCTACGAGCAGTACTTC
TRBV30	TRBJ1-1	NA	NA	CAWSPRGNTEAFF	TGTGCCTGGAGTCCCCGGGGGAACACTGAAGCTTTCTTT
TRBV15	TRBJ2-1	NA	TRBD1	CATRGQGDLNEQFF	TGTGCCACCAGAGGTCAGGGGGATCTCAATGAGCAGTTCTTC
TRBV4-1	TRBJ2-7	few	NA	CASSQGYSSYEQYF	TGCGCCAGCAGCCAAGGTTACAGCTCCTACGAGCAGTACTTC
TRBV6-1	TRBJ2-1	few	TRBD2	CASRTSALNEQFF	TGTGCCAGCAGGACTAGCGCTCTTAATGAGCAGTTCTTC